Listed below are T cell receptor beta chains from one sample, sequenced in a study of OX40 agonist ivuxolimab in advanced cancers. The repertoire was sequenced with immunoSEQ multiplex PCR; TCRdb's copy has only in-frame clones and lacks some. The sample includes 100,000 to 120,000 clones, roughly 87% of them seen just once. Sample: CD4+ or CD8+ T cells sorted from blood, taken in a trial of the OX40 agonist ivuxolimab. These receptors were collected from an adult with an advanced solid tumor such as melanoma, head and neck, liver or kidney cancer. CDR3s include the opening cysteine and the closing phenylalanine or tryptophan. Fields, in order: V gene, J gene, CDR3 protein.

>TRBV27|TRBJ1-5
CASSWDRGQPQHF
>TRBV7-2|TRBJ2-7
CASSSTLGKGTRAYEQYF
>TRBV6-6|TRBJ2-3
CASSREQINTQYF
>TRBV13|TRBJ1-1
CASSLRDVNTEAFF
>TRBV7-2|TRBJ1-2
CASSSDRGRLGYTF
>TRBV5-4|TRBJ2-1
CASSLFRGAYNEQFF
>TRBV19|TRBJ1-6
CASSILGSYNSPLHF
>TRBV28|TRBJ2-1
CASRAGTLNNEQFF
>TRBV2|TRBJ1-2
CASSEGRDYGYTF
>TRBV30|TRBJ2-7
CAWSVSYEQYF
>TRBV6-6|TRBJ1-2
CASSYSQADYGYTF